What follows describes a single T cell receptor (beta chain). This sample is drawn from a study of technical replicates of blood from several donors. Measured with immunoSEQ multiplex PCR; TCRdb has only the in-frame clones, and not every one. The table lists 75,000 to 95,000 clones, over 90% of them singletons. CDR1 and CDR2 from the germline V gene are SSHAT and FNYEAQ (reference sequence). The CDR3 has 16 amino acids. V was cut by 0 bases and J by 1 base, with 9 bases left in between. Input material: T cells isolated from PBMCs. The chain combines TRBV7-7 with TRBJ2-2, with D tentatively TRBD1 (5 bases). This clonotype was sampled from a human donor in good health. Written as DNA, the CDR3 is TGTGCCAGCAGCTTAGCCGCGACAGAGAACACCGGGGAGCTGTTTTTT. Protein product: CASSLAATENTGELFF.